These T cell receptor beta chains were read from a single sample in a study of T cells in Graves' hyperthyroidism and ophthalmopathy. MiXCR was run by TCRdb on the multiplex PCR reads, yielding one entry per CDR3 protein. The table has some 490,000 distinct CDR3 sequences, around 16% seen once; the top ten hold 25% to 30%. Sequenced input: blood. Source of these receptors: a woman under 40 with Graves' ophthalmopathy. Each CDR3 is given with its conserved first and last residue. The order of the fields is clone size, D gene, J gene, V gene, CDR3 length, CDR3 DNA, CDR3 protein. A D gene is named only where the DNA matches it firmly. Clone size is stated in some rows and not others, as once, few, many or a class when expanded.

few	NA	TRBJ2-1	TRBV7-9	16	TGTGCCAGCAGCTTAGTGAGCCCCGGGTCCGGGGAAGAGCAGTTCTTC	CASSLVSPGSGEEQFF
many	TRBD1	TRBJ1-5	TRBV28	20	TGTGCCAGCAATATTGATGGACAGGGGCTATTTACCTGGGGCAATCAGCCCCAGCATTTT	CASNIDGQGLFTWGNQPQHF
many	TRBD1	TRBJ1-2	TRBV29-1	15	TGCAGCGTTGAGGTTGTCAGGGGGCCGAACTATGGCTACACCTTC	CSVEVVRGPNYGYTF
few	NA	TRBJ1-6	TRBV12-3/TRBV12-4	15	TGTGCCAGCAGTTTAACCGTCGGAGATAATTCACCCCTCCACTTT	CASSLTVGDNSPLHF
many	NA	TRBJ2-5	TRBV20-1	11	TGCAGTGCTAGAGTCCAAGAGACCCAGTACTTC	CSARVQETQYF
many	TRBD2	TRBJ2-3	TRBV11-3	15	TGTGCCAGCAGCTTACGGGGACTAGCGACAGATACGCAGTATTTT	CASSLRGLATDTQYF
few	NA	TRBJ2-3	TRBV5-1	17	TGCGCCAGCAGCTCGGAAGGGGTTGCGGGCACCACAGATACGCAGTATTTT	CASSSEGVAGTTDTQYF
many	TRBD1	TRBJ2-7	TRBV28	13	TGTGCCAGCCAGACAGGGGGCCTCTACGAGCAGTACTTC	CASQTGGLYEQYF
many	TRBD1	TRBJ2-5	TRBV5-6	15	TGTGCCAGCAGCTTTGGACAGGGGTGGAAGGAGACCCAGTACTTC	CASSFGQGWKETQYF
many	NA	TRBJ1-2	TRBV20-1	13	TGCAGTGCTAGGGCAGCTGAAAGCTATGGCTACACCTTC	CSARAAESYGYTF
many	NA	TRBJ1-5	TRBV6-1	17	TGTGCCAGCACCATTTTAGGTGGGGAGAATAGCAATCAGCCCCAGCATTTT	CASTILGGENSNQPQHF
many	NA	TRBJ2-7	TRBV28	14	TGTGCCAGCAGTTTAACCTCCCTCGCTGACGAGCAGTACTTC	CASSLTSLADEQYF
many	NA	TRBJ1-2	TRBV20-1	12	TGCAGTGCTAGTTCGGGGAGCTATGGCTACACCTTC	CSASSGSYGYTF
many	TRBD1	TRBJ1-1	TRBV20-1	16	TGCAGTGCTAGGACAGGGGGCTTCTGGCGGAACACTGAAGCTTTCTTT	CSARTGGFWRNTEAFF
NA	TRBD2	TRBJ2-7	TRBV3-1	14	TGTGCCAGCAGTCTTACTAGCGGGCCAAGGGAGCAGTACTTC	CASSLTSGPREQYF
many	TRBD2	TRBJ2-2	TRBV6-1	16	TGTGCCAGCAGTCAATGGACCAGCGGGATAACCGGGGAGCTGTTTTTT	CASSQWTSGITGELFF
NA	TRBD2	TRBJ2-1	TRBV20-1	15	TGCAGTGCGAAAAGGACTAGCGGGACCAACAATGAGCAGTTCTTC	CSAKRTSGTNNEQFF
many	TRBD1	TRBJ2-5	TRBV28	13	TGTGCCAGCACCCGACAGGGTTTCGAGACCCAGTACTTC	CASTRQGFETQYF
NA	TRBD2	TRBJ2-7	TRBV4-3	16	TGCGCCAGCAGCCAAGATGTCCTAGCGGGCCACTACGAGCAGTACTTC	CASSQDVLAGHYEQYF
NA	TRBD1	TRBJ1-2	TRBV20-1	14	TGCAGTGCTAGAGATTTCGACAGGGTTTATGGCTACACCTTC	CSARDFDRVYGYTF
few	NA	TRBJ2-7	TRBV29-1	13	TGCAGCGTTGAGCGGTCAGACTCCTACGAGCAGTACTTC	CSVERSDSYEQYF
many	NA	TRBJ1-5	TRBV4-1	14	TGCGCCAGCAGCCGAGGACAGTGGGTTCAGCCCCAGCATTTT	CASSRGQWVQPQHF
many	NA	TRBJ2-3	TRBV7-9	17	TGTGCCAGCAGTTCCGGTGGAGAGGCTCCTTACACAGATACGCAGTATTTT	CASSSGGEAPYTDTQYF
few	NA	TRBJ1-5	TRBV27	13	TGTGCCAGCAGGAAGGGTAACAATCAGCCCCAGCATTTT	CASRKGNNQPQHF
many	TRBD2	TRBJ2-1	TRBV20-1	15	TGCAGTGCTAGAGGCGGGAGGAGGGTGTTCGATGAGCAGTTCTTC	CSARGGRRVFDEQFF
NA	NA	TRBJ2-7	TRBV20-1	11	TGCAGTGCTTCGGAGGGCCCCGAGCAGTACTTC	CSASEGPEQYF
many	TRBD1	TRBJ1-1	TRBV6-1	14	TGTGCCAGCAAGGGACAGGGTTTCTTCACTGAAGCTTTCTTT	CASKGQGFFTEAFF
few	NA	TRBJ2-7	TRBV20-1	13	TGCAGTGCTAGAAGTAGCTCTCGGTTCGAGCAGTACTTC	CSARSSSRFEQYF
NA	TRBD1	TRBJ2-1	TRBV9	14	TGTGCCAGCAGCGTAGGTAGAGGGGGCGATGAGCAGTTCTTC	CASSVGRGGDEQFF
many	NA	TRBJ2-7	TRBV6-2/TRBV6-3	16	TGTGCCAGCAGTTACTCTACAGGAATTATCGGCTACGAGCAGTACTTC	CASSYSTGIIGYEQYF
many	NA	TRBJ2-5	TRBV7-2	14	TGTGCCAGCAGCTTATCTAGGGGCCGGGAGACCCAGTACTTC	CASSLSRGRETQYF
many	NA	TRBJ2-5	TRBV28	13	TGTGCCAGCGAAGAGGGGACTCCAGAGACCCAGTACTTC	CASEEGTPETQYF
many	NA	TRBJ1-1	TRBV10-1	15	TGCGCCAGCAGTGTTACCGGGACCGCTGGTACTGAAGCTTTCTTT	CASSVTGTAGTEAFF
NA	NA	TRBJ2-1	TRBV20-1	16	TGCAGTGCTCCCCTAGTGCGCTCCAGCTCCTACAATGAGCAGTTCTTC	CSAPLVRSSSYNEQFF
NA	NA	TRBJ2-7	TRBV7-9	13	TGTGCCAGCAGCTTAAGCAATCCCGACGAGCAGTACTTC	CASSLSNPDEQYF
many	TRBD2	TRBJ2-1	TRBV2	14	TGTGCCAGCAGTGGGACTAGCAACTACAATGAGCAGTTCTTC	CASSGTSNYNEQFF
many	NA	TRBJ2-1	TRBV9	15	TGTGCCAGCAGCGGGTGGGCGGGATTAACTGATGAGCAGTTCTTC	CASSGWAGLTDEQFF
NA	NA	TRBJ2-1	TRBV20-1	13	TGCAGTTTTGCTAGCTGGTCCTACAATGAGCAGTTCTTC	CSFASWSYNEQFF
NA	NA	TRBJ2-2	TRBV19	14	TGTGCCAGTAGTATAGGGACATACACCGGGGAGCTGTTTTTT	CASSIGTYTGELFF
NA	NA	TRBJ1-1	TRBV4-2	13	TGTGCCAGCAGCCAAGAAGAAAACACTGAAGCTTTCTTT	CASSQEENTEAFF
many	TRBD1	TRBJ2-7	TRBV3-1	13	TGTGCCAGCAGCCGGGACAGGGTCTTCGAGCAGTACTTC	CASSRDRVFEQYF
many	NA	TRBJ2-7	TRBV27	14	TGTGCCAGCAGCAATAGTTGGGGATCCTACGAGCAGTACTTC	CASSNSWGSYEQYF
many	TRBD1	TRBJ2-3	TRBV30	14	TGTGCCTGGAACGAAGGACAGGGGTTAGATACGCAGTATTTT	CAWNEGQGLDTQYF
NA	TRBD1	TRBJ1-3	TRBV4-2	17	TGTGCCAGCAGCCAAGATGGTGGGACAGGGTCTGGAAACACCATATATTTT	CASSQDGGTGSGNTIYF
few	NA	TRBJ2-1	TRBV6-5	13	TGTGCCAGCAGTTACGGGTGGGAGGTGGAGCAGTTCTTC	CASSYGWEVEQFF
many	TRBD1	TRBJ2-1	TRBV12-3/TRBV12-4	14	TGTGCCAGCAGTTTGGGACAGGGAGTCCATGAGCAGTTCTTC	CASSLGQGVHEQFF
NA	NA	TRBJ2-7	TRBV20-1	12	TGCAGTGCCCCCGACAGAGCCTACGAGCAGTACTTC	CSAPDRAYEQYF
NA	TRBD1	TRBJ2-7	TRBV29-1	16	TGCAGCGTTGCTGCTCCGGGACAGTTCCCGCTGGGCGAGCAGTACTTC	CSVAAPGQFPLGEQYF
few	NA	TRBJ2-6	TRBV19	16	TGTGCCAGTAGTATAGAATCGGCAGCTGGGGCCAACGTCCTGACTTTC	CASSIESAAGANVLTF
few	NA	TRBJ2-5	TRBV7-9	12	TGTGCCAGCAGCATCTCGGACGGGGCCCAGTACTTC	CASSISDGAQYF
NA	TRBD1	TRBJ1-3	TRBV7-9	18	TGTGCCAGCAACAATCCGGACCAGGACAGGGGAGCTGGAAACACCATATATTTT	CASNNPDQDRGAGNTIYF
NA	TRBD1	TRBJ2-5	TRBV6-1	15	TGTGCCAGCAGTAGGGGACAGGCGACCCAAGAGACCCAGTACTTC	CASSRGQATQETQYF
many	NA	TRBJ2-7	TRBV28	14	TGTGCCAGCACCGCCCCCGTGTATTCTTACGAGCAGTACTTC	CASTAPVYSYEQYF
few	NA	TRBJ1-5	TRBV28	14	TGTGCCAGCAGTTTAGAACAACGGGATCAGCCCCAGCATTTT	CASSLEQRDQPQHF